This T cell receptor (beta chain) was obtained from a study of cytomegalovirus exposure and HLA in healthy donors. Some clones are missing from TCRdb's copy, which holds only in-frame ones; the method was immunoSEQ multiplex PCR. This sample has a few hundred thousand clones; around 89% occur once, and the top ten carry approximately 0.94%. Germline-derived CDR1 and CDR2 are SGHVS and FQNEAQ. V was pared by 5 bases and J by 2 bases, with 5 bases of the junction left unmatched. This CDR3 comprises 16 residues. The study drew the donors from its roughly 130-subject validation cohort, separate from the approximately 690-subject first cohort. Study outcomes and limitations: The finding came from a later analysis; first-cohort TCR clusters tended to co-occur in the 130 or so validation repertoires.

Remarks on this clone: Its matching antigen is unknown.

The chain employs TRBV7-8 and TRBJ1-5; 11 nucleotides line up with TRBD1. The TCR was taken from a woman aged 18-30 years in good health and CMV-seronegative. Sequences were obtained from PBMCs. CDR3 in amino acids: CASSAWTGGRNQPQHF. The CDR3 region has the DNA TGTGCCAGCAGCGCTTGGACAGGGGGCCGCAATCAGCCCCAGCATTTT.